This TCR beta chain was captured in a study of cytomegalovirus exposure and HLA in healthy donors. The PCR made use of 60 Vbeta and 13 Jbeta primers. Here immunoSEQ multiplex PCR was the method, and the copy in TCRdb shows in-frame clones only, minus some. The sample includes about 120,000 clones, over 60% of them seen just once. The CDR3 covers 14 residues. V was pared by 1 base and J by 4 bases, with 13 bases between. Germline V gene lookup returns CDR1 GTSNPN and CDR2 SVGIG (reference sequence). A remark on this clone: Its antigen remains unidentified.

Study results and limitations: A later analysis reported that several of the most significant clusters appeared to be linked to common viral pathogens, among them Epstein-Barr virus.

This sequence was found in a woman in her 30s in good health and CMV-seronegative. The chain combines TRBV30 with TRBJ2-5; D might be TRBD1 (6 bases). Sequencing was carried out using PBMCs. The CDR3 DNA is TGTGCCTGGAGTGAAACAGGGCCCGGAGAGACCCAGTACTTC. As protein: CAWSETGPGETQYF. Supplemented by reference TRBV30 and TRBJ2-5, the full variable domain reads SQTIHQWPATLVQPVGSPLSLECTVEGTSNPNLYWYRQAAGRGLQLLFYSVGIGQISSEVPQNLSASRPQDRQFILSSKKLLLSDSGFYLCAWSETGPGETQYFGPGTRLLVL.